The sequence of this TCR beta chain was determined in a study of blood T cell repertoires in COVID-19. Background on the study: Acute-phase and convalescent COVID-19 samples originated in the United States, Italy and Spain.

Clones were sequenced by immunoSEQ multiplex PCR, and TCRdb holds only the in-frame ones, with some missing. This sample has roughly 120,000 clones, with approximately 80% found just once. The CDR3 runs 15 residues. CDR1 is SGHNT, CDR2 YYREEE, per germline (reference sequence). The ends were cut back, 3 bases at V and 0 bases at J, with 11 bases in the middle. The source is a man between 65 and 85 years old with acute or convalescent COVID-19. The V and J genes are TRBV5-4 and TRBJ2-3, with D perhaps TRBD1 (6 bases). The sequenced material came from peripheral blood. Written as DNA, the CDR3 is TGTGCCAGCAGCTCCGACAGGTCTAGCACAGATACGCAGTATTTT. Its translation is CASSSDRSSTDTQYF.